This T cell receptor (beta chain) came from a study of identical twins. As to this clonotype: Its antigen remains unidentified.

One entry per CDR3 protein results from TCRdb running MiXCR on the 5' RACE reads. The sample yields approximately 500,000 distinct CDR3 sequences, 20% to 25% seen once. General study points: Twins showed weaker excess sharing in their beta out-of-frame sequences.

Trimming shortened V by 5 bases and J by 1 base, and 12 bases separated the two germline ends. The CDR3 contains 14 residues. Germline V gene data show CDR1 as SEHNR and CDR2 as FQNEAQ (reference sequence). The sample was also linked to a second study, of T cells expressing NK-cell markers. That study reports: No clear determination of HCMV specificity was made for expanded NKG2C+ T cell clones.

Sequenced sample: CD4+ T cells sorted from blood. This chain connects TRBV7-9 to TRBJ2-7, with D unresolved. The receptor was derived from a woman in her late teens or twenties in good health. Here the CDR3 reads CASSRVSPSYEQYF. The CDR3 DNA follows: TGTGCCAGCAGCCGGGTGTCCCCGTCCTACGAGCAGTACTTC.